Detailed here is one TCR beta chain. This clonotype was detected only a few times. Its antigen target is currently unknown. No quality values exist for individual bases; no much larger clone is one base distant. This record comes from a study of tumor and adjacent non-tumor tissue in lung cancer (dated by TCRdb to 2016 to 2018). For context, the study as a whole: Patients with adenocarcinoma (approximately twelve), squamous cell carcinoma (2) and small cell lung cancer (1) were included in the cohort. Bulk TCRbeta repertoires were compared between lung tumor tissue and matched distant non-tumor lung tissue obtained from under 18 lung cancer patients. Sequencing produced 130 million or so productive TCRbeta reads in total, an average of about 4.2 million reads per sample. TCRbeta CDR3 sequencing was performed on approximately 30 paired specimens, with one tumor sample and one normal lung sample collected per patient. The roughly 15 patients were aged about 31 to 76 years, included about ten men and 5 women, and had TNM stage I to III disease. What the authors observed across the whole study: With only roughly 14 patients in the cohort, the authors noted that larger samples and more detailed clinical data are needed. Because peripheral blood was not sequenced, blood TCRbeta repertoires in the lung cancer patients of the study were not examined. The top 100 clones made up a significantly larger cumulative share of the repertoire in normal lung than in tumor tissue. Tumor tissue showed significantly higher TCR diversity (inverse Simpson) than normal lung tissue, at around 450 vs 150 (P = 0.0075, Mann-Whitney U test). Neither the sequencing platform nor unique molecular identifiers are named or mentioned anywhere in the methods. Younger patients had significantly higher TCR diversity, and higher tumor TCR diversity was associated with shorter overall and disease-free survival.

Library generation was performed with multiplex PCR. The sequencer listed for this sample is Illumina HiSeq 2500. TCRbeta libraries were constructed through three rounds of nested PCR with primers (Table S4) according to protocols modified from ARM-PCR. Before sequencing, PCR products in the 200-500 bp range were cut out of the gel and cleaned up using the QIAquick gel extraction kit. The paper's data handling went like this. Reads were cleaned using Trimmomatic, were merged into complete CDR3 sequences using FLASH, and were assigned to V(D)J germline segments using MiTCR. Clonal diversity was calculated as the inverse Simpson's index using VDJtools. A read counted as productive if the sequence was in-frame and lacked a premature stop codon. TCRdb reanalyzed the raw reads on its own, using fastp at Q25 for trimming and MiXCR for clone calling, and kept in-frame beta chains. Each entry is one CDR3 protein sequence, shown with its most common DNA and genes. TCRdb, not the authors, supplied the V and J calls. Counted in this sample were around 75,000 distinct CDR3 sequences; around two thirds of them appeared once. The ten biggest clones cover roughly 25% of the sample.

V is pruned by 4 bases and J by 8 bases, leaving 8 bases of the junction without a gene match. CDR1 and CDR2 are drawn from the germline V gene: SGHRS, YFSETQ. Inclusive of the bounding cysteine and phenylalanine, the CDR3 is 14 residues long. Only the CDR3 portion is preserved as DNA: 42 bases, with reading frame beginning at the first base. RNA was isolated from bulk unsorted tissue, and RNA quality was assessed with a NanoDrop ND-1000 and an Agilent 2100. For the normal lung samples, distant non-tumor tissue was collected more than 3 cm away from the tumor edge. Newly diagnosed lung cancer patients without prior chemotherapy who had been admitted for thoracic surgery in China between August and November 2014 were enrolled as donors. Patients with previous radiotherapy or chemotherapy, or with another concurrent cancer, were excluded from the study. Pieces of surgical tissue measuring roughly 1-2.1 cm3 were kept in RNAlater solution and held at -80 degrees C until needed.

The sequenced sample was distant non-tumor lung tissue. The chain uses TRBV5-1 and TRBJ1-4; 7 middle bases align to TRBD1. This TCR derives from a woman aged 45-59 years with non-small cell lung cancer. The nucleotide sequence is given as TGCGCCAGCAGCCAAAACAGGGGAGGCGAAAAACTGTTTTTT. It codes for CASSQNRGGEKLFF.